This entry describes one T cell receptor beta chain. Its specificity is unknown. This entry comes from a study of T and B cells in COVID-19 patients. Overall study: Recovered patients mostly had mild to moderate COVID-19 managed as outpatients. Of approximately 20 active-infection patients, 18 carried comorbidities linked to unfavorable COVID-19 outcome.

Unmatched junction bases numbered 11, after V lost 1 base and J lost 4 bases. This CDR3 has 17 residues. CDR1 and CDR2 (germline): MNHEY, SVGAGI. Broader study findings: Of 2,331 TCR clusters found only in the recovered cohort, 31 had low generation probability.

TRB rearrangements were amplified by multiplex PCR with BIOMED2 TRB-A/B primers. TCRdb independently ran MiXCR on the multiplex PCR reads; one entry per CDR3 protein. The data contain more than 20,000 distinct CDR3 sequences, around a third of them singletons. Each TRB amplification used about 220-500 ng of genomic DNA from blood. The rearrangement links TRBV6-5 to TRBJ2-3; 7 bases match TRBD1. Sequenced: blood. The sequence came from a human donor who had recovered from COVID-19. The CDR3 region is CASSYLGRTGQPDTQYF. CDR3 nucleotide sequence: TGTGCCAGCAGTTACTTGGGGCGGACAGGTCAACCAGATACGCAGTATTTT.